These T cell receptor beta chains were read from a single sample in a study of PD-1 blockade in classical Hodgkin lymphoma. Assay: immunoSEQ multiplex PCR; the TCRdb copy retains only in-frame clones and omits some. This table has roughly 96,000 clones, about 92% appearing once. This material consisted of peripheral blood mononuclear cells (PBMCs), taken before the fourth cycle of nivolumab. The receptors originated from a human donor with classical Hodgkin lymphoma. CDR3s include the opening cysteine and the closing phenylalanine or tryptophan. Fields, in order: D gene, V gene, clone size, J gene, CDR3 DNA, CDR3 protein. The D gene is left open where the match is weak. Expanded clones are given a class, and other clones once, few, many or no size at all.

d_gene: NA; v_gene: TRBV5-1; abundance: NA; j_gene: TRBJ2-2; CDR3nt: TGCGCCAGCAGCTTGGGGGCCACAGGTCGCCACGGGGAGCTGTTTTTT; CDR3aa: CASSLGATGRHGELFF
d_gene: NA; v_gene: TRBV19; abundance: once; j_gene: TRBJ1-5; CDR3nt: TGTGCCAGTTTGGAGGGGGGAAGGGGGGGCAATCAGCCCCAGCATTTT; CDR3aa: CASLEGGRGGNQPQHF
d_gene: NA; v_gene: TRBV5-6; abundance: once; j_gene: TRBJ2-7; CDR3nt: TGTGCCAGCAGCCAACTTTTCGGGAGCCCTTACTACGAGCAGTACTTC; CDR3aa: CASSQLFGSPYYEQYF
d_gene: TRBD2; v_gene: TRBV9; abundance: NA; j_gene: TRBJ2-1; CDR3nt: TGTGCCAGCAGCGTAGCTGCGGTAGCGGGCAATGAGCAGTTCTTC; CDR3aa: CASSVAAVAGNEQFF
d_gene: NA; v_gene: TRBV5-1; abundance: once; j_gene: TRBJ2-1; CDR3nt: TGCGCCAGCAGCTTGCACAACAGTCCACCTTCCTACAATGAGCAGTTCTTC; CDR3aa: CASSLHNSPPSYNEQFF
d_gene: TRBD1; v_gene: TRBV6-5; abundance: NA; j_gene: TRBJ2-7; CDR3nt: TGTGCCAGCAGTTACCGGGACAGGGGGTGCTACGAGCAGTACTTC; CDR3aa: CASSYRDRGCYEQYF
d_gene: TRBD2; v_gene: TRBV30; abundance: NA; j_gene: TRBJ2-2; CDR3nt: TGTGCCTGGAGTCCCCTAGCGGGCCTCACCGGGGAGCTGTTTTTT; CDR3aa: CAWSPLAGLTGELFF
d_gene: TRBD1; v_gene: TRBV18; abundance: NA; j_gene: TRBJ1-5; CDR3nt: TGTGCCAGCTCACAAGAGACAGGGGTTAATCAGCCCCAGCATTTT; CDR3aa: CASSQETGVNQPQHF
d_gene: TRBD1; v_gene: TRBV5-4; abundance: NA; j_gene: TRBJ1-3; CDR3nt: TGTGCCAGCAGCTCAGGGCAGGGGGCTGGAAGAAACACCATATATTTT; CDR3aa: CASSSGQGAGRNTIYF
d_gene: TRBD2; v_gene: TRBV28; abundance: NA; j_gene: TRBJ2-5; CDR3nt: TGTGCCAGCAGTTCCTCCTTAGCGGGAGTAGTGAAGACCCAGTACTTC; CDR3aa: CASSSSLAGVVKTQYF